A single sample gave rise to the 10 T cell receptor beta chains below, sequenced in a study of T cells in Graves' hyperthyroidism and ophthalmopathy. The source material, RNA transcripts, was used to amplify TCR beta CDR3 regions. HTBI primers were used for first-round RT-PCR of the TCR CDR3. MiXCR, applied by TCRdb to the multiplex PCR reads, yields one record per CDR3 protein. The sample has hundreds of thousands of distinct CDR3 sequences; about 14% are singletons. What was sequenced was blood. The receptor set was obtained from a woman between 45 and 65 years old with Graves' ophthalmopathy.

This clonotype showed up many times. The rearrangement uses TRBV20-1 and TRBJ2-3, with no clear D. The CDR3 spans 16 residues. Germline V gene lookup returns CDR1 DFQATT and CDR2 SNEGSKA (reference sequence). The V gene lost 1 base and the J gene lost 4 bases, with 18 bases spanning the gap. This CDR3 is CSARGLLASPADTQYF. CDR3 coding DNA: TGCAGTGCTAGAGGGCTGTTGGCGTCCCCCGCAGATACGCAGTATTTT.

The gene calls are TRBV6-1 and TRBJ2-3; D gene uncertain. This CDR3 has 14 amino acids. The germline V gene has CDR1 MNHNS and CDR2 SASEGT. Trimming pared 1 base from V and 0 bases from J, leaving 5 bases between. CDR3 DNA: TGTGCCAGCAGTGAAGGGTTCAGCACAGATACGCAGTATTTT. Translated: CASSEGFSTDTQYF.

This clonotype has ten or more counts. CDR3 region: CAISGTGDGYGYTF. DNA for the CDR3: TGTGCCATCAGCGGGACAGGGGATGGCTATGGCTACACCTTC. The rearrangement links TRBV10-3 to TRBJ1-2; 10 bases are a match to TRBD1. This CDR3 has 14 amino acids. V lost 6 bases to trimming and J lost 4 bases; unmatched junction nucleotides: 5. Germline V gene lookup returns CDR1 ENHRY and CDR2 SYGVKD.

The V call is TRBV7-2, the J call TRBJ2-2; D is unclear. Germline loops: CDR1 SGHTA, CDR2 FQGNSA. Trimming took off 3 bases at V and 6 bases at J, with 8 bases between the two ends. The CDR3 has 13 amino acids. In DNA, the CDR3 is TGTGCCAGCAGCTTGGTACAGCCCGGGGAGCTGTTTTTT. It yields the protein CASSLVQPGELFF. Full variable domain (missing parts from reference TRBV7-2 and TRBJ2-2): GAGVSQSPSNKVTEKGKDVELRCDPISGHTALYWYRQSLGQGLEFLIYFQGNSAPDKSGLPSDRFSAERTGGSVSTLTIQRTQQEDSAVYLCASSLVQPGELFFGEGSRLTVL.

This clonotype was picked up a small number of times. V is TRBV5-5 and J is TRBJ2-2, with TRBD2 matching 13 bases. V lost 4 bases to trimming and J lost 3 bases; unmatched junction nucleotides: 6. There are 17 residues in the CDR3. The germline V gene encodes CDR1 SGHKS and CDR2 YYEKEE (reference sequence). The CDR3 is CASSQRGLAGYTGELFF. CDR3 DNA sequence: TGTGCCAGCAGCCAAAGGGGACTAGCGGGATACACCGGGGAGCTGTTTTTT. Complete variable domain (other parts from reference TRBV5-5 and TRBJ2-2): DAGVTQSPTHLIKTRGQQVTLRCSPISGHKSVSWYQQVLGQGPQFIFQYYEKEERGRGNFPDRFSARQFPNYSSELNVNALLLGDSALYLCASSQRGLAGYTGELFFGEGSRLTVL.

This clonotype was seen many times. The chain is built from TRBV11-2 and TRBJ2-5; TRBD2 is a possible D gene (5 bases). Germline CDR1 SGHAT, CDR2 FQNNGV. V lost 0 bases to trimming and J lost 3 bases, with 5 bases between them. The CDR3 is 13 residues long. As DNA, the CDR3 is TGTGCCAGCAGCTTAGAGCGGGAAGAGACCCAGTACTTC. Its translation: CASSLEREETQYF.

The V and J genes are TRBV9 and TRBJ2-1; 14 nucleotides agree with TRBD2. J gave up 7 bases and V 3 bases, and 6 bases lay outside the gene matches. CDR1 SGDLS and CDR2 YYNGEE come from the germline V gene. The CDR3 extends over 16 amino acids. The CDR3 sequence: CASSGEGTSGRNEQFF. In DNA form, the CDR3 reads TGTGCCAGCAGCGGGGAGGGGACTAGCGGGAGAAATGAGCAGTTCTTC.

The chain has TRBV4-1 and TRBJ1-2, with 7 bases that match TRBD1. V was pared by 0 bases and J by 8 bases, with 9 bases of the junction left unmatched. CDR1 MGHRA and CDR2 YSYEKL come from the germline V gene. The CDR3 length is 15 residues. The DNA of the CDR3 is TGCGCCAGCAGCCAAGACCGGGACAGCCTGCGCGGCTACACCTTC. Translated, it gives CASSQDRDSLRGYTF.

The CDR3, as DNA: TGTGCCAGCAGCCAAGCGGCTAGCGGATTCCAAGAGACCCAGTACTTC. Its protein product is CASSQAASGFQETQYF. The V call is TRBV7-8, the J call TRBJ2-5; 7 nucleotides align to TRBD2. The germline gives CDR1 SGHVS, CDR2 FQNEAQ. The CDR3 totals 16 residues. V dropped 5 bases and J dropped 1; count of bases not matched to a gene: 10. Filled out from reference TRBV7-8 and TRBJ2-5, the complete variable domain reads GAGVSQSPRYKVAKRGQDVALRCDPISGHVSLFWYQQALGQGPEFLTYFQNEAQLDKSGLPSDRFFAERPEGSVSTLKIQRTQQEDSAVYLCASSQAASGFQETQYFGPGTRLLVL.

This clonotype was recorded at least ten times. The rearrangement uses TRBV11-2 and TRBJ2-3; D remains ambiguous. The CDR3 runs 17 residues. The V gene's germline CDR1 is SGHAT and CDR2 FQNNGV. V was shortened by 3 bases and J by 0 bases, with 16 bases between the two germline ends. CDR3 in DNA: TGTGCCAGCAGCTTGCTTCGGAGACCAACTAGCACAGATACGCAGTATTTT. Encoded protein: CASSLLRRPTSTDTQYF.